This TCR beta chain was sequenced for a study of cytomegalovirus exposure and HLA in healthy donors. Study as a whole: The approximately 670 first-cohort repertoires and the approximately 110 validation repertoires shared the same platform, a later analysis reported.

Data came from immunoSEQ multiplex PCR; TCRdb stores just in-frame clones and leaves some out. The table records some 250,000 clones, almost 90% of them present only once. General study results and limits: Reported results showed that the classifier diagnosed cytomegalovirus status with high specificity and sensitivity. The tendency of first-cohort TCR clusters to co-occur in the roughly 130 validation repertoires emerged from a later analysis. Cytomegalovirus association was assigned to over 150 TCR beta chains.

The CDR3 extends over 14 amino acids. The germline V and J ends were trimmed by 2 bases and 1 base, with 7 bases remaining between them. Germline V lookup: CDR1 SGHTS, CDR2 YDEGEE. About this clone itself: Its antigen is unidentified.

The specimen sequenced was PBMCs. This sequence was found in a woman aged 18-30 years in good health and CMV-seronegative. V usage is TRBV5-8 and J usage is TRBJ2-4; D might be TRBD1 (5 bases). This CDR3 is CASSLKGAKNIQYF. CDR3 nucleotide sequence: TGTGCCAGCAGCTTAAAGGGGGCCAAAAACATTCAGTACTTC.